This T cell receptor beta chain emerged from a study of blood T cells in healthy people across ages (dated by TCRdb to 2013 to 2016). About the study as a whole: In model experiments, template switching captured roughly one uniquely barcoded TCR beta cDNA molecule for every two T cells. Using deep sequencing normalized with unique cDNA molecular identifiers, the study measured how TCR beta repertoire diversity changes with age. The donors were split into four age groups: young (average 16 years), middle-aged (around 40), aged (about 62) and long-lived (under 90). To avoid experimental bias, donors of different ages were randomly spread across the sequencing lanes. Two additional independent replicas of 1 million unique cDNA reads from the same blood draw were analyzed for two donors (one aged 18 to 30 and one aged 80 or older). Study-wide findings and limitations: Compared with the aged group, more naive CD4+ T cells, fewer expanded clones and increased TCR diversity were shown by the long-lived group, suggesting age selection. As age increased, observed TCR beta diversity per million T cells dropped in a roughly linear way, and a significant reduction was already evident by age 40. Donor CMV infection status was unknown, potentially confounding age-related changes in expanded clonotypes. A strong correlation was found between observed TCR beta diversity and the percentage of naive T cells measured by flow cytometry. Total diversity estimates from one million sequenced T cells were considered lower bounds and underestimates. Conclusive comparison of naive and antigen-experienced compartments was prevented by the profiling of bulk unsorted PBMCs.

From a lookup of the germline V gene, CDR1 and CDR2 are SGHRS and YFSETQ. The CDR3 runs 15 amino acids, cysteine and phenylalanine included. CDR3 DNA is the only sequence kept; it has 45 bases, read in frame from the first base. V was cut back by 0 bases and J by 8 bases, leaving a gap of 12 bases between them. The donors were roughly 40 Caucasian individuals from Russia, aged roughly 6 to 100 years, who were systemically healthy. About 10 milliliters of peripheral blood were collected from each donor into EDTA-treated Vacutainer tubes. PBMCs were isolated by Ficoll-Paque density-gradient centrifugation, with at least 6 million obtained per sample. Total RNA, at least 5 micrograms per sample, was extracted from PBMCs with Trizol reagent. Naive CD45RAhigh/CD27high T cell percentages were measured by flow cytometry on a PBMC aliquot from every donor. This clonotype has more than one count but fewer than ten. Its antigen has not been determined. Base qualities are not recorded, but no much larger clone differs from it by a single base.

The library came from 5' RACE. TCRdb names Illumina HiSeq 2500 as the instrument used. A second PCR of roughly 7 to 11 cycles was run with a J-beta primer mix and a sample-barcoded 5' primer. A template-switch 5' adaptor carrying 12 random nucleotides introduced a unique molecular identifier onto each TCR beta cDNA molecule. At least 2.5 million CDR3-containing paired-end reads were obtained from each sample. First-strand cDNA was synthesized from all RNA with the Mint cDNA synthesis kit, primed by a TRBC-specific oligonucleotide. All cDNA was treated with uracil-DNA glycosylase and then went through a first 18-cycle PCR with the universal primers M1SS and BC2_uni_R. Per the authors' processing: Normalization of each sample was performed by random selection of 1 million high-quality reads, each carrying a distinct molecular identifier. Reads sharing molecular identifiers were discarded rather than binned into consensus sequences. CDR3 identification, clonotype clustering and error correction used MiTCR with a Q25 quality threshold and the strictest error-elimination algorithm. A nonparametric unseen species model with Euler transformation was used to estimate a lower bound on total TCR beta diversity. TCRdb reran the public reads through fastp at Q25 and MiXCR, keeping productive beta chains. Each CDR3 protein appears once, grouped with its most common genes and DNA. V and J calls and clone size were set by TCRdb, not the authors. The sample records approximately 700,000 distinct CDR3 sequences, approximately 29% of which are singletons. The top ten constitute 15% of the sample.

Sample: blood. This receptor was identified in a woman of 80 years or more in good health. Donor details come from another sample of the same person, matched by shared clones. The V gene is TRBV5-1 and the J gene is TRBJ1-6; the D gene lacks a confident call. The CDR3 has the sequence CASSLGGGFYSPLHF. Read as DNA, the sequence is TGCGCCAGCAGCTTGGGCGGAGGATTCTATTCACCCCTCCACTTT.